This is a list of T cell receptor beta chains from one sample in a study of blood T cell repertoires in COVID-19. Generated by immunoSEQ multiplex PCR, the TCRdb table keeps only in-frame clones and is missing some. The sample holds under 95,000 clones; 87% are singletons and the top ten take 5.4%. The sequenced sample consisted of peripheral blood. The receptors were gathered from a man aged 55 to 70 with acute or convalescent COVID-19. CDR3s include the opening cysteine and the closing phenylalanine or tryptophan. Fields, in order: V gene, clone size, D gene, J gene, CDR3 protein, CDR3 DNA. A D gene is named only where the DNA matches it firmly. A row's size may be missing; if present it is once, few, many or a size class.

V gene: TRBV7-2; clone size: .; D gene: .; J gene: TRBJ2-1; CDR3 protein: CASSPFYNEQFF; CDR3 DNA: TGTGCCAGCAGCCCTTTTTACAATGAGCAGTTCTTC
V gene: TRBV30; clone size: .; D gene: TRBD1; J gene: TRBJ1-3; CDR3 protein: CAWLKGKQGVFNSGNTIYF; CDR3 DNA: TGTGCCTGGCTCAAGGGAAAACAGGGGGTGTTCAACTCTGGAAACACCATATATTTT
V gene: TRBV10-3; clone size: .; D gene: .; J gene: TRBJ1-1; CDR3 protein: CAISEGRASEAFF; CDR3 DNA: TGTGCCATCAGTGAGGGGAGAGCTTCTGAAGCTTTCTTT
V gene: TRBV2; clone size: .; D gene: TRBD1; J gene: TRBJ2-7; CDR3 protein: CASMGTRDRAEIYEQYF; CDR3 DNA: TGTGCCAGCATGGGGACGAGAGACAGGGCCGAAATCTACGAGCAGTACTTC
V gene: TRBV6-5; clone size: .; D gene: .; J gene: TRBJ1-6; CDR3 protein: CASSSRGRGSPLHF; CDR3 DNA: TGTGCCAGCAGTTCCAGGGGAAGGGGTTCACCCCTCCACTTT
V gene: TRBV6-2/TRBV6-3; clone size: .; D gene: .; J gene: TRBJ2-7; CDR3 protein: CASSHSYEQYF; CDR3 DNA: TGTGCCAGCAGTCACTCCTACGAGCAGTACTTC
V gene: TRBV18; clone size: .; D gene: .; J gene: TRBJ2-7; CDR3 protein: CASSPPLAGEQYF; CDR3 DNA: TGTGCCAGCTCACCCCCCCTGGCCGGGGAGCAGTACTTC
V gene: TRBV11-2; clone size: .; D gene: .; J gene: TRBJ1-2; CDR3 protein: CASSRDANYGYTF; CDR3 DNA: TGTGCCAGCAGCCGCGATGCAAACTATGGCTACACCTTC
V gene: TRBV7-6; clone size: .; D gene: TRBD2; J gene: TRBJ2-3; CDR3 protein: CASSLGGTSSPDTQYF; CDR3 DNA: TGTGCCAGCAGCTTAGGAGGGACTAGTAGTCCAGATACGCAGTATTTT
V gene: TRBV5-1; clone size: .; D gene: .; J gene: TRBJ1-2; CDR3 protein: CASSLLGATNYGYTF; CDR3 DNA: TGCGCCAGCAGCTTGTTGGGGGCCACTAACTATGGCTACACCTTC
V gene: TRBV3-1/TRBV3-2; clone size: .; D gene: .; J gene: TRBJ2-7; CDR3 protein: CASSQSRMLAGEQYF; CDR3 DNA: TGTGCCAGCAGCCAGAGTCGTATGCTGGCGGGTGAGCAGTACTTC
V gene: TRBV15; clone size: .; D gene: .; J gene: TRBJ1-5; CDR3 protein: CATSRDARSVQPQHF; CDR3 DNA: TGTGCCACCAGCAGAGATGCGAGGTCTGTTCAGCCCCAGCATTTT
V gene: TRBV7-9; clone size: few; D gene: .; J gene: TRBJ1-2; CDR3 protein: CASSPAANYGYTF; CDR3 DNA: TGTGCCAGCAGCCCCGCAGCTAACTATGGCTACACCTTC
V gene: TRBV4-3; clone size: .; D gene: .; J gene: TRBJ1-1; CDR3 protein: CASSQDLYGSYTEAFF; CDR3 DNA: TGCGCCAGCAGCCAAGATCTCTATGGGAGTTACACTGAAGCTTTCTTT
V gene: TRBV2; clone size: few; D gene: .; J gene: TRBJ1-1; CDR3 protein: CASSATGAEAFF; CDR3 DNA: TGTGCCAGCAGTGCCACAGGCGCTGAAGCTTTCTTT
V gene: TRBV4-1; clone size: .; D gene: .; J gene: TRBJ1-5; CDR3 protein: CASSYRDNSNQPQHF; CDR3 DNA: TGCGCCAGCAGCTACCGGGACAATAGCAATCAGCCCCAGCATTTT
V gene: TRBV18; clone size: .; D gene: TRBD1; J gene: TRBJ1-2; CDR3 protein: CASSPRQGRDGYTF; CDR3 DNA: TGTGCCAGCTCACCACGACAGGGTCGCGATGGCTACACCTTC
V gene: TRBV5-4; clone size: once; D gene: TRBD2; J gene: TRBJ2-6; CDR3 protein: CASSSRGAGANVLTF; CDR3 DNA: TGTGCCAGCAGCTCCCGGGGGGCTGGGGCCAACGTCCTGACTTTC
V gene: TRBV9; clone size: .; D gene: TRBD2; J gene: TRBJ2-5; CDR3 protein: CASSAWTSAQETQYF; CDR3 DNA: TGTGCCAGCAGCGCCTGGACTAGCGCGCAAGAGACCCAGTACTTC
V gene: TRBV11-3; clone size: few; D gene: .; J gene: TRBJ1-6; CDR3 protein: CASSPEGRGSYNSPLHF; CDR3 DNA: TGTGCCAGCAGCCCGGAAGGACGAGGGTCCTATAATTCACCCCTCCACTTT
V gene: TRBV7-2; clone size: .; D gene: .; J gene: TRBJ1-5; CDR3 protein: CASSLDLRGPQHF; CDR3 DNA: TGTGCCAGCAGCTTGGACCTCCGGGGGCCCCAGCATTTT
V gene: TRBV3-1/TRBV3-2; clone size: .; D gene: .; J gene: TRBJ1-1; CDR3 protein: CASSQWAAGLNTEAFF; CDR3 DNA: TGTGCCAGCAGCCAATGGGCCGCAGGGTTGAACACTGAAGCTTTCTTT
V gene: TRBV18; clone size: .; D gene: .; J gene: TRBJ1-2; CDR3 protein: CASSPRTAYGYTF; CDR3 DNA: TGTGCCAGCTCACCACGGACAGCGTATGGCTACACCTTC
V gene: TRBV6-2/TRBV6-3; clone size: .; D gene: .; J gene: TRBJ2-6; CDR3 protein: CASSTGLTVSGANVLTF; CDR3 DNA: TGTGCCAGCAGTACGGGACTCACCGTCTCTGGGGCCAACGTCCTGACTTTC
V gene: TRBV5-1; clone size: .; D gene: .; J gene: TRBJ1-2; CDR3 protein: CASSLLGARDGYTF; CDR3 DNA: TGCGCCAGCAGCTTGTTGGGGGCCCGGGATGGCTACACCTTC
V gene: TRBV9; clone size: .; D gene: TRBD2; J gene: TRBJ2-3; CDR3 protein: CASSVVGSGANTDTQYF; CDR3 DNA: TGTGCCAGCAGCGTAGTGGGTAGCGGGGCGAACACAGATACGCAGTATTTT
V gene: TRBV19; clone size: few; D gene: .; J gene: TRBJ2-2; CDR3 protein: CASRPPGLSTGELFF; CDR3 DNA: TGTGCCAGTAGACCCCCAGGGTTGAGCACCGGGGAGCTGTTTTTT
V gene: TRBV19; clone size: .; D gene: .; J gene: TRBJ1-1; CDR3 protein: CASTLMGSTEAFF; CDR3 DNA: TGTGCCAGTACCCTAATGGGGAGCACTGAAGCTTTCTTT
V gene: TRBV19; clone size: .; D gene: TRBD1; J gene: TRBJ1-1; CDR3 protein: CASSIDRGLNTEAFF; CDR3 DNA: TGTGCCAGTAGTATCGACAGGGGCCTGAACACTGAAGCTTTCTTT
V gene: TRBV5-1; clone size: .; D gene: TRBD1; J gene: TRBJ2-1; CDR3 protein: CATNEGAFVNEQFF; CDR3 DNA: TGCGCCACGAATGAGGGGGCCTTCGTTAATGAGCAGTTCTTC
V gene: TRBV6-2/TRBV6-3; clone size: .; D gene: .; J gene: TRBJ1-4; CDR3 protein: CASSSLEEGTLKLFF; CDR3 DNA: TGTGCCAGCAGTTCCCTCGAGGAGGGAACGTTGAAACTGTTTTTT
V gene: TRBV6-5; clone size: .; D gene: TRBD1; J gene: TRBJ2-2; CDR3 protein: CASSRQGANTGELFF; CDR3 DNA: TGTGCCAGCAGTCGACAGGGGGCGAACACCGGGGAGCTGTTTTTT
V gene: TRBV4-2; clone size: .; D gene: .; J gene: TRBJ1-1; CDR3 protein: CASSFGSNTEAFF; CDR3 DNA: TGTGCCAGCAGCTTCGGGTCGAACACTGAAGCTTTCTTT
V gene: TRBV30; clone size: .; D gene: .; J gene: TRBJ1-3; CDR3 protein: CAWSLKVTGSGNTIYF; CDR3 DNA: TGTGCCTGGAGTTTGAAAGTGACAGGCTCTGGAAACACCATATATTTT
V gene: TRBV29-1; clone size: once; D gene: .; J gene: TRBJ1-1; CDR3 protein: CSVESQRGTEAFF; CDR3 DNA: TGCAGCGTTGAATCCCAGCGGGGCACTGAAGCTTTCTTT
V gene: TRBV3-1/TRBV3-2; clone size: .; D gene: .; J gene: TRBJ1-2; CDR3 protein: CASSQRIRQLNYGYTF; CDR3 DNA: TGTGCCAGCAGCCAGAGGATCCGGCAGCTTAACTATGGCTACACCTTC
V gene: TRBV25-1; clone size: few; D gene: .; J gene: TRBJ2-1; CDR3 protein: CASSPRTAAYNEQFF; CDR3 DNA: TGTGCCAGCAGTCCAAGGACAGCCGCCTACAATGAGCAGTTCTTC
V gene: TRBV6-5; clone size: .; D gene: .; J gene: TRBJ1-2; CDR3 protein: CASSLGPSNYGYTF; CDR3 DNA: TGTGCCAGCAGTTTGGGGCCTTCCAACTATGGCTACACCTTC
V gene: TRBV5-1; clone size: .; D gene: TRBD1; J gene: TRBJ1-1; CDR3 protein: CASSLDRGMNTEAFF; CDR3 DNA: TGCGCCAGCAGCTTGGACAGGGGTATGAACACTGAAGCTTTCTTT
V gene: TRBV7-3; clone size: .; D gene: TRBD2; J gene: TRBJ2-2; CDR3 protein: CASSLGGAAGELFF; CDR3 DNA: TGTGCCAGCAGCCTCGGGGGGGCCGCCGGGGAGCTGTTTTTT
V gene: TRBV14; clone size: few; D gene: TRBD1; J gene: TRBJ1-1; CDR3 protein: CASSPTGLNTEAFF; CDR3 DNA: TGTGCCAGCAGCCCGACAGGGCTGAACACTGAAGCTTTCTTT
V gene: TRBV10-3; clone size: .; D gene: TRBD1; J gene: TRBJ2-7; CDR3 protein: CAINPGTGLYEQYF; CDR3 DNA: TGTGCCATCAATCCCGGGACAGGGCTCTACGAGCAGTACTTC
V gene: TRBV9; clone size: .; D gene: TRBD2; J gene: TRBJ2-1; CDR3 protein: CASSGTLAGYNNEQFF; CDR3 DNA: TGTGCCAGCAGCGGAACCCTAGCGGGATACAACAATGAGCAGTTCTTC